This TCR beta chain was obtained from a study of T cell responses to AZD1222 COVID-19 vaccine. Sequencing was performed with immunoSEQ multiplex PCR; in TCRdb, only in-frame clones are kept and a portion is missing. Here the sample spans around 180,000 clones, about 87% being singletons. This CDR3 is 16 amino acids long. Trimming pared 4 bases from V and 4 bases from J, leaving 19 bases between. Germline lookup yields CDR1 LGHDT and CDR2 YNNKEL (reference sequence). Points from the study as a whole: There were vaccine-associated CD4 TCRs across spike, dominant at 160-218 and 743-854. Spike-specific TCR depth and breadth grew after two AZD1222 doses. The sample set comprised mostly white British donors with more females, and clonal diversity was possibly underestimated.

About this clone: What it recognizes is unknown.

The chain links TRBV3-1 (or the pseudogene TRBV3-2) to TRBJ1-1; weak D call: TRBD1 (6 bases). This sequence originates from an adult in good health. Sequencing was performed on peripheral blood, taken on day 0 of MenACWY control vaccination. DNA for the CDR3: TGTGCCAGCAGCCCCTGGGAAGGGGGGTTGGGCACTGAAGCTTTCTTT. It translates to CASSPWEGGLGTEAFF.